These 31 T cell receptor beta chains originate from one sample sequenced in a study of technical replicates of blood from a few donors. The protocol was immunoSEQ multiplex PCR, while the TCRdb copy is restricted to in-frame clones and leaves out a portion. The data show tens of thousands of clones, 96% seen once. Sequenced input: T cells isolated from PBMCs. These receptor sequences come from a human donor in good health.

The chain carries TRBV27 and TRBJ1-2; TRBD1 matches at 8 bases. Germline CDR1 reads MNHEY; CDR2 reads SMNVEV (reference sequence). The trim removed 5 bases at V and 6 bases at J, leaving 14 bases unmatched. The CDR3 runs 16 residues. The CDR3 is CASSPFGQGRRNGYTF. The CDR3 bases are TGTGCCAGCAGTCCATTCGGACAGGGAAGGCGGAATGGCTACACCTTC.

This chain connects TRBV7-9 to TRBJ1-1, with D maybe TRBD1 (5 bases). The CDR3 loop spans 15 amino acids. Germline V gene data show CDR1 as SEHNR and CDR2 as FQNEAQ (reference sequence). Trimming took 5 bases from V and 1 from J, leaving 14 bases between them. CDR3 nucleotides: TGTGCCAGCAGCACATTGGGGGAGGAGAACACTGAAGCTTTCTTT. Its protein product is CASSTLGEENTEAFF.

This clone was observed once. The chain recombines TRBV5-1 with TRBJ1-1; possibly TRBD1 for D (6 bases). V lost 2 bases to trimming and J lost 4 bases, with 15 bases between them. The CDR3 contains 15 residues. Germline values: CDR1 SGHRS, CDR2 YFSETQ. The CDR3 DNA reads as TGCGCCAGCAGCTTTGGCCTCACAGGGCCCACTGAAGCTTTCTTT. Residues: CASSFGLTGPTEAFF.

The V call is TRBV7-9, the J call TRBJ2-7, with TRBD1 matching 9 bases. V lost 3 bases and J lost 4; bases outside the gene matches: 4. CDR1 is SEHNR, CDR2 FQNEAQ, per germline (reference sequence). CDR3 length equals 14 residues. Here the CDR3 DNA reads TGTGCCAGCAGCTTGGGACAGGGAACGTACGAGCAGTACTTC. Its protein product is CASSLGQGTYEQYF.

This chain uses TRBV6-5 with TRBJ2-7; D is possibly TRBD1 (6 bases). V dropped 5 bases and J dropped 8 bases, with 10 bases sitting between them. There are 11 residues in the CDR3. The germline V gene encodes CDR1 MNHEY and CDR2 SVGAGI. CDR3 sequence reads: CASSRQDKQYF. The CDR3 nucleotides read TGTGCCAGCAGTAGACAGGACAAGCAGTACTTC.

This chain joins TRBV6-5 and TRBJ1-3; possibly TRBD1 for D (6 bases). V was shortened by 6 bases and J by 2 bases, with 8 bases between the two germline ends. This CDR3 contains 13 residues. Germline assignment: CDR1 MNHEY and CDR2 SVGAGI. CDR3 in amino acids: CASSRDTGNTIYF. The CDR3 DNA reads TGTGCCAGCAGCAGGGACACTGGAAACACCATATATTTT.

The chain couples TRBV11-2 to TRBJ1-1, with D hard to call. This CDR3 has 14 residues. CDR1 is SGHAT and CDR2 is FQNNGV in the germline V gene. V dropped 3 bases and J dropped 5 bases, with 13 bases sitting between them. CDR3 residues: CASSFLVEGTEAFF. The CDR3 DNA follows: TGTGCCAGCAGCTTCCTAGTGGAAGGTACTGAAGCTTTCTTT.

This chain uses TRBV27 with TRBJ2-2; D is undetermined. The V and J ends lost 3 bases and 1 base respectively, with 6 bases between them. CDR1 and CDR2 (germline): MNHEY, SMNVEV (reference sequence). The CDR3 consists of 14 residues. The DNA for the CDR3 is TGTGCCAGCAGTTTCGCGAAGAACACCGGGGAGCTGTTTTTT. Translated, it gives CASSFAKNTGELFF.

The rearrangement links TRBV18 to TRBJ1-2, with 7 bases that match TRBD1. V was pared by 2 bases and J by 6 bases, with 3 bases of the junction left unmatched. The CDR3 length is 13 residues. Looked up from germline, CDR1 is KGHSH and CDR2 is LQKENI. The chain's CDR3 is CASSPKGADGYTF. The CDR3 bases are TGTGCCAGCTCACCAAAGGGGGCCGATGGCTACACCTTC.

This chain joins TRBV6-1 and TRBJ1-1; 9 bases line up with TRBD1. Germline V gives CDR1 MNHNS, CDR2 SASEGT. The CDR3 runs 15 residues. The junction had 7 bases not matched to a gene; V was cut back by 6 bases and J by 2 bases. CDR3 nucleotides: TGTGCCAGCAGCCTTAAACAGGGGGCTAACACTGAAGCTTTCTTT. As protein: CASSLKQGANTEAFF.

CDR3 bases: TGTGCCAGCAGCGCGAAGACAGGGGGTTCAACTAATGAAAAACTGTTTTTT. It specifies CASSAKTGGSTNEKLFF. The chain recombines TRBV9 with TRBJ1-4; TRBD1 aligns across 9 bases. CDR1 is SGDLS and CDR2 is YYNGEE in the germline V gene. V dropped 3 bases and J dropped 0; count of bases not matched to a gene: 6. The CDR3 has 17 residues.

The chain combines TRBV6-1 with TRBJ1-5, with D possibly being TRBD1 (5 bases). Germline V lookup: CDR1 MNHNS, CDR2 SASEGT. The length of the CDR3 is 16 residues. V was trimmed by 4 bases and J by 0 bases, leaving 13 bases between them. Here the CDR3 reads CASSALTGYSNQPQHF. CDR3 coding DNA: TGTGCCAGCAGTGCTCTTACAGGCTATAGCAATCAGCCCCAGCATTTT.

The chain is built from TRBV7-9 and TRBJ2-1; D remains ambiguous. The CDR3 is made up of 14 amino acids. CDR1 is SEHNR, CDR2 FQNEAQ, per germline (reference sequence). V dropped 8 bases and J dropped 0 bases, with 11 bases sitting between them. DNA of the CDR3: TGTGCCAGCGAGAGCGTAAACTCCTACAATGAGCAGTTCTTC. It encodes CASESVNSYNEQFF.

The chain recombines TRBV7-9 with TRBJ2-7, with 11 bases lining up with TRBD2. The V segment lost 2 bases and the J segment 1 base; nucleotides outside the gene matches: 4. The CDR3 is 16 amino acids. Germline V gene data show CDR1 as SEHNR and CDR2 as FQNEAQ (reference sequence). The CDR3: CASSLRTSGPSYEQYF. Written as DNA, the CDR3 is TGTGCCAGCAGCTTACGGACTAGCGGGCCTTCCTACGAGCAGTACTTC.

J is TRBJ2-3 and V is TRBV20-1; D is unresolved. The CDR3 is 11 amino acids. Germline V lookup: CDR1 DFQATT, CDR2 SNEGSKA (reference sequence). V lost 5 bases to trimming and J lost 1 base, with 4 bases between them. The CDR3: CSAAGTDTQYF. CDR3 nucleotides: TGCAGTGCTGCGGGCACAGATACGCAGTATTTT.

CDR3 in amino acids: CASSPSTGLQYF. In DNA form, the CDR3 reads TGTGCCAGCAGCCCTTCGACAGGATTGCAGTATTTT. The chain employs TRBV7-3 and TRBJ2-3, with D maybe TRBD1 (6 bases). Per germline, CDR1 SGHTA and CDR2 FQGTGA. The CDR3 sequence is 12 residues long. The ends were cut back, 5 bases at V and 11 bases at J, with 14 bases in the middle.

This sequence joins TRBV28 and TRBJ2-7; 8 bases fit TRBD1. The CDR3 totals 12 residues. V was clipped by 10 bases and J by 7 bases; unmatched bases: 9. CDR1 and CDR2 from the germline V gene are MDHEN and SYDVKM. The CDR3 here is CAIQEGTGEQYF. CDR3 nucleotides: TGTGCCATCCAGGAAGGGACAGGAGAGCAGTACTTC.

The J gene is TRBJ1-1, the V gene TRBV5-5; D possibly corresponds to TRBD1 (5 bases). The germline V gene encodes CDR1 SGHKS and CDR2 YYEKEE (reference sequence). V lost 1 base, J lost 5 bases, and 15 bases lay in between. This CDR3 is built from 15 residues. The CDR3: CASSLFGGGETEAFF. The CDR3 nucleotides read TGTGCCAGCAGCTTGTTTGGGGGAGGTGAGACTGAAGCTTTCTTT.

CDR3 amino acids: CASRLAGGIDTQYF. DNA for the CDR3: TGTGCCAGCAGGCTAGCGGGAGGAATAGATACGCAGTATTTT. The genes are TRBV28 and TRBJ2-3; 11 positions match TRBD2. From germline, CDR1 is MDHEN and CDR2 SYDVKM. J gave up 5 bases and V 6 bases, and 4 bases lay outside the gene matches. CDR3 length: 14 amino acids.

The chain links TRBV29-1 to TRBJ2-3; 7 nucleotides align to TRBD1. With 6 bases clipped from V and 2 bases from J, the junction kept 11 bases outside the gene matches. This CDR3 is 15 amino acids long. CDR1 and CDR2 (germline): SQVTM, ANQGSEA. CDR3 sequence: CSVDLQGNPTDTQYF. The CDR3 nucleotides read TGCAGCGTCGACCTACAGGGGAACCCCACAGATACGCAGTATTTT.

The rearrangement uses TRBV28 and TRBJ2-7; 9 bases are shared with TRBD1. CDR1 MDHEN and CDR2 SYDVKM come from the germline V gene. The V and J ends lost 7 bases and 2 bases, in that order; junction bases with no gene match: 12. This CDR3 has 16 amino acids. The CDR3 loop is CASTHTGQGIPYEQYF. The CDR3 region has the DNA TGTGCCAGCACGCACACCGGACAGGGGATTCCCTACGAGCAGTACTTC.

The V gene is TRBV7-2, the J gene TRBJ1-4; D is undetermined. Germline assignment: CDR1 SGHTA and CDR2 FQGNSA. CDR3 length: 14 amino acids. V shed 5 bases and J shed 0 bases, with 7 bases lying between them. The CDR3 region is CASSPAATNEKLFF. The CDR3 DNA sequence: TGTGCCAGCAGCCCAGCGGCAACTAATGAAAAACTGTTTTTT. The full variable domain, completed using reference TRBV7-2 and TRBJ1-4, is GAGVSQSPSNKVTEKGKDVELRCDPISGHTALYWYRQSLGQGLEFLIYFQGNSAPDKSGLPSDRFSAERTGGSVSTLTIQRTQQEDSAVYLCASSPAATNEKLFFGSGTQLSVL.

J is TRBJ1-1 and V is TRBV19; D is undetermined. The CDR3 covers 13 residues. V lost 8 bases to trimming and J lost 0 bases, with 10 bases between them. The germline gives CDR1 LNHDA, CDR2 SQIVND (reference sequence). The CDR3 nucleotides read TGTGCCAGTTTGCGTAGCATGAACACTGAAGCTTTCTTT. Translated, it gives CASLRSMNTEAFF.

The chain carries TRBV30 and TRBJ2-2, with D unclear. The germline V gene encodes CDR1 GTSNPN and CDR2 SVGIG (reference sequence). The CDR3 is made up of 13 amino acids. V was clipped by 0 bases and J by 5 bases, with 7 bases between them. For the CDR3, the DNA is TGTGCCTGGAGTGTACGAGTTACCGGGGAGCTGTTTTTT. Its translation: CAWSVRVTGELFF.

This sequence joins TRBV20-1 and TRBJ1-2; D remains ambiguous. Trimming took off 6 bases at V and 8 bases at J, with 10 bases between the two ends. This CDR3 is built from 10 residues. Germline V gives CDR1 DFQATT, CDR2 SNEGSKA (reference sequence). This chain's CDR3 is CSATRWGYTF. CDR3 in DNA: TGCAGTGCAACTAGGTGGGGCTACACCTTC.

V is TRBV19 and J is TRBJ1-2; D unclear. The V end lost 5 bases, the J end lost 8 bases, and 18 bases lay between the germline ends. The CDR3 totals 14 residues. Germline V gene data show CDR1 as LNHDA and CDR2 as SQIVND (reference sequence). The CDR3 reads CASSATSAAGGYTF. The CDR3 DNA reads TGTGCCAGTAGTGCCACCTCGGCCGCGGGCGGCTACACCTTC.

The CDR3 sequence: CASSEGLAGGHEQYF. For the CDR3, the DNA is TGTGCCAGCAGTGAAGGGCTAGCGGGAGGACACGAGCAGTACTTC. This rearrangement joins TRBV6-1 to TRBJ2-7; TRBD2 agrees at 11 bases. CDR1 is MNHNS, CDR2 SASEGT, per germline. V lost 1 base, J lost 5 bases, and 4 bases stayed unmatched. The length of the CDR3 is 15 residues.

Details on this clone: One junction end does not reproduce the germline sequence, and a read error may be involved. This chain uses TRBV5-5 with TRBJ2-7; 7 bases agree with TRBD1. Germline V gene sequence: CDR1 SGHKS, CDR2 YYEKEE (reference sequence). The CDR3 spans 14 residues. The CDR3 spells CASSFGTVTYEQYF. CDR3 nucleotides: TGCGCCAGCAGCTTCGGGACAGTAACCTACGAGCAGTACTTC.

The chain links TRBV5-6 to TRBJ1-4; 8 bases are a match to TRBD1. Germline V gives CDR1 SGHDT, CDR2 YYEEEE. V lost 0 bases, J lost 7 bases, and 2 bases stayed unmatched. The CDR3 is 14 residues long. Written as DNA, the CDR3 is TGTGCCAGCAGCTTGGCAGGGGGCAGTGAAAAACTGTTTTTT. This sequence encodes CASSLAGGSEKLFF.

The rearrangement joins TRBV18 to TRBJ1-2, with D possibly TRBD1 on 5 matching bases. Trimming took 4 bases from V and 2 from J, leaving 11 bases between them. Germline V lookup: CDR1 KGHSH, CDR2 LQKENI. CDR3 length: 14 amino acids. The CDR3 nucleotides read TGTGCCAGCTCACGCAACCGGGGGAACTATGGCTACACCTTC. Its protein product is CASSRNRGNYGYTF.

The chain links TRBV29-1 to TRBJ2-2; 11 bases fit TRBD1. The CDR3 runs 15 residues. Germline lookup yields CDR1 SQVTM and CDR2 ANQGSEA. The J segment lost 5 bases and the V segment lost 1 base, leaving 3 bases of the junction unmatched. The CDR3 region is CSVEGGQGATGELFF. The CDR3 region has the DNA TGCAGCGTTGAAGGTGGACAGGGGGCAACCGGGGAGCTGTTTTTT.